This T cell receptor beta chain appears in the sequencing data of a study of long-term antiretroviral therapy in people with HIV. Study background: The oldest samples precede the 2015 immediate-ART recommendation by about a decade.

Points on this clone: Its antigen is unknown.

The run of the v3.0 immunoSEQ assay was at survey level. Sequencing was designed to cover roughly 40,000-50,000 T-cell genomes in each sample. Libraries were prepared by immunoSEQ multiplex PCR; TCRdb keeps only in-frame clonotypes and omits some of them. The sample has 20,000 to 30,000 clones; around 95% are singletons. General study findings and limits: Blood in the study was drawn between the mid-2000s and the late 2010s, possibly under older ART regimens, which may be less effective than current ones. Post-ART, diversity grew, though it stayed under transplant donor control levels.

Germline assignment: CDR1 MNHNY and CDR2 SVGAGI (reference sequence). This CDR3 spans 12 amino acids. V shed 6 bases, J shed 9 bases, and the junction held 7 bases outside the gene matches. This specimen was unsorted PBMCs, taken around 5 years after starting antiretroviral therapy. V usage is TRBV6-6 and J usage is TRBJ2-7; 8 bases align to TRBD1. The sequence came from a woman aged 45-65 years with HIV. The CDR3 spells CASSMDRATQYF. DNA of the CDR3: TGTGCCAGCAGCATGGACAGGGCCACGCAGTACTTC.